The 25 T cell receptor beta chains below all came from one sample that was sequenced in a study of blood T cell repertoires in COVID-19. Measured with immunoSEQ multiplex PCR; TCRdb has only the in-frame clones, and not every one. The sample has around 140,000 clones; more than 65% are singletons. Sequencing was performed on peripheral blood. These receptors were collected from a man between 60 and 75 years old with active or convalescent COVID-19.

CDR3 DNA sequence: TGTGCCAGCAGCTCCCGCCGAGGGGGGGGCGCGGGCACTGAAGCTTTCTTT. Translated: CASSSRRGGGAGTEAFF. The chain has TRBV7-9 and TRBJ1-1, with D possibly TRBD1 on 6 matching bases. In germline, CDR1 is SEHNR, CDR2 FQNEAQ (reference sequence). The CDR3 is 17 amino acids. V was clipped by 4 bases and J by 4 bases, with 22 bases between them.

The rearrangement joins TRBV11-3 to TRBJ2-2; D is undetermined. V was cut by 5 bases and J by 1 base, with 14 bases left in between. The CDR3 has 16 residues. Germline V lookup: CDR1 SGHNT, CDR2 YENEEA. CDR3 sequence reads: CASSRVQVLNTGELFF. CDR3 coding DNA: TGTGCCAGCAGCCGCGTGCAGGTCTTGAACACCGGGGAGCTGTTTTTT.

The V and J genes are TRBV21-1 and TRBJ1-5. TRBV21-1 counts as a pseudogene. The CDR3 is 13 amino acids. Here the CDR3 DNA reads TGTGCCAGCAGCAATAGACTCAATCAGCCCCAGCATTTT. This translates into CASSNRLNQPQHF.

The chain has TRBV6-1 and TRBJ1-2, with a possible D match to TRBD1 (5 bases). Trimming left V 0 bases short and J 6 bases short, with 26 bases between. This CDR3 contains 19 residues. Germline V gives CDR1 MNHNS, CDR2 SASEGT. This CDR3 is CASSEAGGTPLRRRNGYTF. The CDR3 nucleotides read TGTGCCAGCAGTGAAGCAGGAGGGACCCCCCTTCGGCGGAGGAATGGCTACACCTTC.

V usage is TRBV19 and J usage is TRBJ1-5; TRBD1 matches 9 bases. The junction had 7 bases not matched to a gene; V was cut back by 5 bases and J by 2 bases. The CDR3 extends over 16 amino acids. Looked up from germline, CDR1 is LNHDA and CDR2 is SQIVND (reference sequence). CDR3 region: CASSPGQGTGNQPQHF. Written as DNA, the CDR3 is TGTGCCAGTAGTCCAGGACAGGGGACAGGCAATCAGCCCCAGCATTTT.

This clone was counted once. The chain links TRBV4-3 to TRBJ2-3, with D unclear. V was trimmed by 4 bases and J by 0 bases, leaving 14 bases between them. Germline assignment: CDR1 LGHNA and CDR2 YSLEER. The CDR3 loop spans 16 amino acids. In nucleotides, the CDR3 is TGCGCCAGCAGCCTTTTTTGGGCCACTAGCACAGATACGCAGTATTTT. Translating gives CASSLFWATSTDTQYF.

DNA of the CDR3: TGTGCCAGCAGCCTGGTCGAGGGTAGTTCACCCCTCCACTTT. It yields the protein CASSLVEGSSPLHF. The V and J genes are TRBV6-6 and TRBJ1-6; D is unresolved. V was clipped by 6 bases and J by 9 bases, with 15 bases between them. Looked up from germline, CDR1 is MNHNY and CDR2 is SVGAGI (reference sequence). This CDR3 spans 14 amino acids.

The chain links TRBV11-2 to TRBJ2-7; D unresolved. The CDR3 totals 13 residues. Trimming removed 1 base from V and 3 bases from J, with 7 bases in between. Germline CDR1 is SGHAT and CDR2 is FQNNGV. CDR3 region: CASSLGSNYEQYV. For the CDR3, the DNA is TGTGCCAGCAGCTTAGGTTCCAACTACGAGCAGTACGTC.

CDR3 region: CASSATQGAIEKLFF. CDR3 coding DNA: TGTGCCAGCAGCGCAACACAGGGGGCGATTGAAAAACTGTTTTTT. The rearrangement links TRBV2 to TRBJ1-4; 9 bases match TRBD1. The CDR3 extends over 15 amino acids. V gave up 6 bases and J gave up 7 bases; unmatched junction bases: 9. CDR1 SNHLY and CDR2 FYNNEI come from the germline V gene.

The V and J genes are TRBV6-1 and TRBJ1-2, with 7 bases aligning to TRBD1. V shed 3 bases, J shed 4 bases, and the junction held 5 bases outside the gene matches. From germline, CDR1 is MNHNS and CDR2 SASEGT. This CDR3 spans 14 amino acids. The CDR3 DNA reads TGTGCCAGCAGTGAGGACAGGTTTTCCTATGGCTACACCTTC. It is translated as CASSEDRFSYGYTF.

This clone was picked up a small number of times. The CDR3 sequence is CASSYLRRELDEQYV. For the CDR3, the DNA is TGTGCCAGCAGTTACCTAAGGCGGGAGCTTGACGAGCAGTACGTC. The J gene is TRBJ2-7, the V gene TRBV6-6; 7 bases are shared with TRBD2. Germline V gene lookup returns CDR1 MNHNY and CDR2 SVGAGI (reference sequence). With 2 bases clipped from V and 5 bases from J, the junction kept 9 bases outside the gene matches. The CDR3 runs 15 residues.

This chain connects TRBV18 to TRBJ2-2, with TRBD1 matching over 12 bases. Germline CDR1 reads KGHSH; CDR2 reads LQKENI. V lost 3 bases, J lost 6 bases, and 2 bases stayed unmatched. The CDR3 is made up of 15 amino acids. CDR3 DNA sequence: TGTGCCAGCTCACCGGGACAGGGGGCCGCCGGGGAGCTGTTTTTT. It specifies CASSPGQGAAGELFF.

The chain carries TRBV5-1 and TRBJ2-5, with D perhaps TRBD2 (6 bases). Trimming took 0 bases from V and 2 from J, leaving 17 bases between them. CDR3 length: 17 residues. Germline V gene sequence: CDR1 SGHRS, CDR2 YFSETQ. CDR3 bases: TGCGCCAGCAGCTTGGAAAAGGGAGGCGCAAATCAAGAGACCCAGTACTTC. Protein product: CASSLEKGGANQETQYF. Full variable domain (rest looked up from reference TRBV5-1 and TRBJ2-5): KAGVTQTPRYLIKTRGQQVTLSCSPISGHRSVSWYQQTPGQGLQFLFEYFSETQRNKGNFPGRFSGRQFSNSRSEMNVSTLELGDSALYLCASSLEKGGANQETQYFGPGTRLLVL.

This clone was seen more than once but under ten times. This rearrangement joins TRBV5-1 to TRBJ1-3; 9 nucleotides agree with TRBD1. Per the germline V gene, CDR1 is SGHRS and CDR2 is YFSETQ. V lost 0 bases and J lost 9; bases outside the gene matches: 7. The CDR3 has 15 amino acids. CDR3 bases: TGCGCCAGCAGCTTGGGGACAGGGGAATCTGGCACCATATATTTT. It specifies CASSLGTGESGTIYF.

CDR3 sequence reads: CASSLRLAGGGDTQYF. In DNA, the CDR3 is TGTGCCAGCAGCTTAAGGCTAGCGGGAGGTGGAGATACGCAGTATTTT. V and J are TRBV7-2 and TRBJ2-3, with TRBD2 identical over 11 bases. The CDR3 length is 16 residues. V lost 2 bases, J lost 5 bases, and 6 bases stayed unmatched. Per germline, CDR1 SGHTA and CDR2 FQGNSA.

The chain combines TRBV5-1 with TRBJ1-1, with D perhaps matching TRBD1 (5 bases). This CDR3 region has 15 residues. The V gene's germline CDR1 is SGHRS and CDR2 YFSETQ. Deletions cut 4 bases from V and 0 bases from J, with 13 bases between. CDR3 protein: CASSPSRGVNTEAFF. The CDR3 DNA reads TGCGCCAGCAGCCCCTCCCGGGGGGTGAACACTGAAGCTTTCTTT.

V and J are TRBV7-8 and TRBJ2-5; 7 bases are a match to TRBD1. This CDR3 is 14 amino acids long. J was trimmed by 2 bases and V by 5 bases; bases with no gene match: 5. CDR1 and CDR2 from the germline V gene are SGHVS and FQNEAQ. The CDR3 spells CASSTGTEQETQYF. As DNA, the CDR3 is TGTGCCAGCAGCACCGGGACAGAACAAGAGACCCAGTACTTC.

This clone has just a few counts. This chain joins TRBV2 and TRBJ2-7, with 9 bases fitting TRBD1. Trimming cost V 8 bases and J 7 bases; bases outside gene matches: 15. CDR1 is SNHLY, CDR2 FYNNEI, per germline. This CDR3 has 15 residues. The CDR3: CASSSQGAIVEEQYF. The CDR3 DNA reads TGTGCCAGCTCGTCACAGGGGGCTATCGTAGAGGAGCAGTACTTC.

CDR3 protein: CASSQGEDTEAFF. In nucleotides, the CDR3 is TGCGCCAGCAGCCAGGGGGAGGACACTGAAGCTTTCTTT. This chain uses TRBV5-1 with TRBJ1-1; 7 bases match TRBD1. The CDR3 has 13 amino acids. With V trimmed by 4 bases and J by 3 bases, 3 bases remained unmatched. CDR1 is SGHRS, CDR2 YFSETQ, per germline.

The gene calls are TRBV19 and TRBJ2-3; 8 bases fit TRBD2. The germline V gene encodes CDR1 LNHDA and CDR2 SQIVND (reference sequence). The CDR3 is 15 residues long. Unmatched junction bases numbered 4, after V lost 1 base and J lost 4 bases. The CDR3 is CASSIAGGPSDTQYF. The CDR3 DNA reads TGTGCCAGTAGTATAGCGGGGGGGCCCTCAGATACGCAGTATTTT.

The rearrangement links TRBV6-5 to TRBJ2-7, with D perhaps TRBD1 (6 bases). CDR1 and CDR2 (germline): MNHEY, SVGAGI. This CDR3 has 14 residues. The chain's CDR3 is CVSLRGPGSYEQYV. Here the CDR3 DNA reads TGTGTCTCTCTCAGGGGACCAGGGTCCTACGAGCAGTACGTC.

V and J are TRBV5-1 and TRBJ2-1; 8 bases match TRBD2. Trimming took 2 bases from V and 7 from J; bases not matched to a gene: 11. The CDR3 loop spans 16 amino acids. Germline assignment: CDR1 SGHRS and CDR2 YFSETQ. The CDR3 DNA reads TGCGCCAGCAGCTTAGCGGGAGATCTCGGGATAAATGAGCAGTTCTTC. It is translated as CASSLAGDLGINEQFF.

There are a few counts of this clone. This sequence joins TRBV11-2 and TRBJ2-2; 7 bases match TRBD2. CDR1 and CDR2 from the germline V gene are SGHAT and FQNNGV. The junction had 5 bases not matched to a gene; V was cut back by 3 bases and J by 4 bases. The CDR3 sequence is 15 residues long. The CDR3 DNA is TGTGCCAGCAGCTTCGCTTGGGGGGGCACCGGGGAGCTGTTTTTT. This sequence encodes CASSFAWGGTGELFF.

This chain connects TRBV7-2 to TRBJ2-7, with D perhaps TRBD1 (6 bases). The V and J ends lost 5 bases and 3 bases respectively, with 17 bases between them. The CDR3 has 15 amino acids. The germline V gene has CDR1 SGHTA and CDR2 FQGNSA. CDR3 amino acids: CASSETGPRFYEQYF. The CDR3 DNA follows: TGTGCCAGCAGCGAAACAGGGCCTCGCTTCTACGAGCAGTACTTC. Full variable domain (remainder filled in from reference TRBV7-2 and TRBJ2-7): GAGVSQSPSNKVTEKGKDVELRCDPISGHTALYWYRQSLGQGLEFLIYFQGNSAPDKSGLPSDRFSAERTGGSVSTLTIQRTQQEDSAVYLCASSETGPRFYEQYFGPGTRLTVT.

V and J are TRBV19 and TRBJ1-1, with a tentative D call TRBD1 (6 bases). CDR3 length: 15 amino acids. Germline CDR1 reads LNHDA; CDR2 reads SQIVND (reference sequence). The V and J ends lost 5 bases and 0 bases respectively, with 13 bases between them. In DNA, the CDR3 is TGTGCCAGTAGTGAAGGACAGTTAATGAACACTGAAGCTTTCTTT. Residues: CASSEGQLMNTEAFF. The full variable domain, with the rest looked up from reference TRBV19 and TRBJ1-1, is DGGITQSPKYLFRKEGQNVTLSCEQNLNHDAMYWYRQDPGQGLRLIYYSQIVNDFQKGDIAEGYSVSREKKESFPLTVTSAQKNPTAFYLCASSEGQLMNTEAFFGQGTRLTVV.